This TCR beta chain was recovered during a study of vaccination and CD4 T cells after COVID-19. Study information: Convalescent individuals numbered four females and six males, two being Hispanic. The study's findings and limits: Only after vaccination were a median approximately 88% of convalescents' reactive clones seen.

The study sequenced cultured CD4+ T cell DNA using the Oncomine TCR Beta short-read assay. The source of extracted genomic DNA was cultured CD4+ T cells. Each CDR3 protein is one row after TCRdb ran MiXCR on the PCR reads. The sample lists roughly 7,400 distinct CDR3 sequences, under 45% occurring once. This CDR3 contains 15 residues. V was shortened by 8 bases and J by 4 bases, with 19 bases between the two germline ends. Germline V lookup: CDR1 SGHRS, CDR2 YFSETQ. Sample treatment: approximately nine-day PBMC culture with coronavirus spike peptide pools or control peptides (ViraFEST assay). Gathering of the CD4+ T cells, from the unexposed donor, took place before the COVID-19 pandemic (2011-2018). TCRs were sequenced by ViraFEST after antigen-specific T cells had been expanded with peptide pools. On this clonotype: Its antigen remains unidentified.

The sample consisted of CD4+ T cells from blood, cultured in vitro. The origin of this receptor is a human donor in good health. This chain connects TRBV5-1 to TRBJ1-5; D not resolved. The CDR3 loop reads CASSRGDLSNQPQHF. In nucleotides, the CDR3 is TGCGCCAGTTCACGGGGTGATCTATCTAATCAGCCCCAGCATTTT.